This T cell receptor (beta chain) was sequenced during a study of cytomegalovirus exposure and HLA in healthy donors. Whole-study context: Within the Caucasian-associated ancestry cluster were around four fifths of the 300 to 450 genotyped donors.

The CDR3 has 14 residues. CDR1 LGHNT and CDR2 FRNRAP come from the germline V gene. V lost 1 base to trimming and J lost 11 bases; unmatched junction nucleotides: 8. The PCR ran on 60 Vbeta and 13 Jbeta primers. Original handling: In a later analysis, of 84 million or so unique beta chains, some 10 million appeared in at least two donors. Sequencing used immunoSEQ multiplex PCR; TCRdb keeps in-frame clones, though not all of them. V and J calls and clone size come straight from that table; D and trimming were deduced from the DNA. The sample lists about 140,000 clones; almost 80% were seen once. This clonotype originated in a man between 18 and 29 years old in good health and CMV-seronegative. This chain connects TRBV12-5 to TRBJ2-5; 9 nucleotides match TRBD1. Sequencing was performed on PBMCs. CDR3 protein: CASGLGDRAGEQYF. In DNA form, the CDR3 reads TGTGCTAGTGGTTTGGGGGACAGGGCAGGGGAGCAGTACTTC.